This T cell receptor beta chain was profiled in a study of control samples from healthy donors and cancer patients. This table comes from immunoSEQ multiplex PCR, and its TCRdb copy is limited to in-frame clones, with some not included. Of some 130,000 clones listed, 90% to 95% are singletons. The CDR3 consists of 13 residues. Germline CDR1 reads SGHKS; CDR2 reads YYEKEE (reference sequence). V was shortened by 3 bases and J by 5 bases, with 11 bases between the two germline ends. The specimen was PBMCs. The origin of this receptor is a man aged 50 to 59 with head and neck cancer. This sequence joins TRBV5-5 and TRBJ2-5; the D gene could be TRBD1 or TRBD2 (5 bases each). The CDR3 nucleotides are TGTGCCAGCAGCTGGGACCTCTGGGAGACCCAGTACTTC. Protein sequence: CASSWDLWETQYF.